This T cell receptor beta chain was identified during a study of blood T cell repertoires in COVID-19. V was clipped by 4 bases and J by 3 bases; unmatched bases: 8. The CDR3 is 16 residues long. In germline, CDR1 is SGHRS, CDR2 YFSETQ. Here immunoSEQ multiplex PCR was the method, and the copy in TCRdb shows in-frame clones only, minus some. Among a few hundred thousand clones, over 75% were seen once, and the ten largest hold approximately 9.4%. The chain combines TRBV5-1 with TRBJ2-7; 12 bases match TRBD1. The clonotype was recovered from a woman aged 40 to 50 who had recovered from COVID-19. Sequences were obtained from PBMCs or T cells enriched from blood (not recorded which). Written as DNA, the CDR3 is TGCGCCAGCAGCAGGGGACAGGGGGCCGGTTTCTACGAGCAGTACTTC. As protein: CASSRGQGAGFYEQYF.